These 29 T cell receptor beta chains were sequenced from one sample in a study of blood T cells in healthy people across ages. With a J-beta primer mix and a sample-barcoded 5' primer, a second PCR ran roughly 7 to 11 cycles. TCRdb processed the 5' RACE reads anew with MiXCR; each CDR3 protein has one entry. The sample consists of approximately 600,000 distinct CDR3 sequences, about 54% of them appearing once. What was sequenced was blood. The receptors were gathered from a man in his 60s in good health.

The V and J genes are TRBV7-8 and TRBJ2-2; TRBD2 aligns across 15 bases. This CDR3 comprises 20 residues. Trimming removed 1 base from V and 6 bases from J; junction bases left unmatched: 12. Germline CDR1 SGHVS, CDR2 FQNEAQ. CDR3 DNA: TGTGCCAGCAGCTTAGGGAGAAGGACTAGCGGGGGGGCGTTGGCCGGGGAGCTGTTTTTT. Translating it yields CASSLGRRTSGGALAGELFF.

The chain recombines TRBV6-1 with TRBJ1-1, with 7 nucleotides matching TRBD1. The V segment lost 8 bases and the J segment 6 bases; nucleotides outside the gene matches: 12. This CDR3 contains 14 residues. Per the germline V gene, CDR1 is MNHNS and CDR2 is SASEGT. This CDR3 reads CASAGGRVSAEAFF. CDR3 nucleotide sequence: TGTGCCAGCGCAGGGGGGCGGGTGTCCGCTGAAGCTTTCTTT.

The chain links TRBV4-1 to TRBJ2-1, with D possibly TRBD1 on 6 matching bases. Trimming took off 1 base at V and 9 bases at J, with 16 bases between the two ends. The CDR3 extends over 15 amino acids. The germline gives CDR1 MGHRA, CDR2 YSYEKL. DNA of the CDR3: TGCGCCAGCAGCCAAGGGGCTAGGGGGTCAGGTGAGCAGTTCTTC. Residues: CASSQGARGSGEQFF.

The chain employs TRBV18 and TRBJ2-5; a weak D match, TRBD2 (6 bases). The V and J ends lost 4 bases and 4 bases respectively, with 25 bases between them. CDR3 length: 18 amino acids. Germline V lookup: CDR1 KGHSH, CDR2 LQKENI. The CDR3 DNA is TGTGCCAGCTCACTGAATCCTAGCGTCGGGCCGCCGGGAGAGACCCAGTACTTC. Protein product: CASSLNPSVGPPGETQYF.

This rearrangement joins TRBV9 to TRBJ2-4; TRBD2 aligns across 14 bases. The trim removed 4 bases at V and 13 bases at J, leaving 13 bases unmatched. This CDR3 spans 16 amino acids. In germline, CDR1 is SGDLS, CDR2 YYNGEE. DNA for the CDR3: TGTGCCAGCAGCCTTCAGGGGACTAGCGGGGGAAGGGAGCAGTACTTC. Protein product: CASSLQGTSGGREQYF.

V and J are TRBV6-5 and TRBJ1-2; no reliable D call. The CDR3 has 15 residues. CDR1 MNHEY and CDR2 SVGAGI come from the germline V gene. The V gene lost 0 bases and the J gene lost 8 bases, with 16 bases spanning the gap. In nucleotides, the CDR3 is TGTGCCAGCAGTTACTCGACCACCTCACCAAGGGGCTACACCTTC. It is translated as CASSYSTTSPRGYTF.

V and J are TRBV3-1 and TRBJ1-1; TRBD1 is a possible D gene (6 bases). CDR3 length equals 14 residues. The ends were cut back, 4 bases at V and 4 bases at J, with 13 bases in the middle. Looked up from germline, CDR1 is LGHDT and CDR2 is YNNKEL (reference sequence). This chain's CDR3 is CASSLQQGGTEAFF. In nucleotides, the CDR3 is TGTGCCAGCAGCCTTCAACAGGGTGGCACTGAAGCTTTCTTT. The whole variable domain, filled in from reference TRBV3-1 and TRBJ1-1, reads DTAVSQTPKYLVTQMGNDKSIKCEQNLGHDTMYWYKQDSKKFLKIMFSYNNKELIINETVPNRFSPKSPDKAHLNLHINSLELGDSAVYFCASSLQQGGTEAFFGQGTRLTVV.

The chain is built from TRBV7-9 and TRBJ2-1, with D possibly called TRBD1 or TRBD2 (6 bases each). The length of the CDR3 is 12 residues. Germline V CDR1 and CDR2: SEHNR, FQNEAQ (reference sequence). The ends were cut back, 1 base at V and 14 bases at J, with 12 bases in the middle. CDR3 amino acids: CASSLGGGQKFF. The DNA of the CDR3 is TGTGCCAGCAGCTTAGGTGGGGGGCAGAAGTTCTTC.

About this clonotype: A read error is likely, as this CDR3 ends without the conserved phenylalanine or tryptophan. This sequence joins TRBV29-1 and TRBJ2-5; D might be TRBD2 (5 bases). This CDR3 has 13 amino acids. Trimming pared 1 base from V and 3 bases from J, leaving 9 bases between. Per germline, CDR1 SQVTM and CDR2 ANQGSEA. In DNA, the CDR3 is TGCAGCGTTGAAGTGGTAGCGAAAGAGACCCAGTACTCC. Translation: CSVEVVAKETQYS.

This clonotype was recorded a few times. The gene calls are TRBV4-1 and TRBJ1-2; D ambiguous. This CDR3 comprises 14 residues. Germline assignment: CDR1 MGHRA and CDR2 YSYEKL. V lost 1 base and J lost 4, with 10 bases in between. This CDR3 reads CASSQAASSYGYTF. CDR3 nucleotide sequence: TGCGCCAGCAGCCAAGCTGCCTCTTCCTATGGCTACACCTTC.

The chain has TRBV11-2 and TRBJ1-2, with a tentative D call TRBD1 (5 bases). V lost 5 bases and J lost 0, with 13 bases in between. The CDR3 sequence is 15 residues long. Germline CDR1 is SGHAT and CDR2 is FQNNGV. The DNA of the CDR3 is TGTGCCAGCAGCCCCCACCCGACAGCTAACTATGGCTACACCTTC. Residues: CASSPHPTANYGYTF.

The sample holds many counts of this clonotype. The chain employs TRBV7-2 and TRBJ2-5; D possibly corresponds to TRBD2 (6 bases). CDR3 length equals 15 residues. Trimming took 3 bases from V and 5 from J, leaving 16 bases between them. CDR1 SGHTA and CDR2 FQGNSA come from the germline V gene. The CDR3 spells CASSFSTRRGETQYF. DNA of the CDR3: TGTGCCAGCAGCTTCTCGACTAGGCGTGGGGAGACCCAGTACTTC.

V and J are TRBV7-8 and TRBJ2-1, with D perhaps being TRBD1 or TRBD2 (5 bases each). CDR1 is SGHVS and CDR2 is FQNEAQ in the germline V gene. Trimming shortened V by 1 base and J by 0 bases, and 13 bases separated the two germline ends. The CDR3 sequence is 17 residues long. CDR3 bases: TGTGCCAGCAGCTTAGGGGGGTTTTACAGCTCCTACAATGAGCAGTTCTTC. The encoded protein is CASSLGGFYSSYNEQFF.

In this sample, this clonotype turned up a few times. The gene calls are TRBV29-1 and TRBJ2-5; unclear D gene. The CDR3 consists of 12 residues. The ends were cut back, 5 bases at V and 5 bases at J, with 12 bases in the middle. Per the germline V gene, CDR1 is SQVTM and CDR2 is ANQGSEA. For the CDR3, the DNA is TGCAGCGTTCTTGAGGTCGTGGAGACCCAGTACTTC. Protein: CSVLEVVETQYF.

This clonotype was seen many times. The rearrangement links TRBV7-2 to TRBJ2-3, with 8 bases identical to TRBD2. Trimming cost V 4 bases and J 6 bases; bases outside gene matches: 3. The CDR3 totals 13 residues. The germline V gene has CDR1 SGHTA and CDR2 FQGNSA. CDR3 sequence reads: CASSYRLADTQYF. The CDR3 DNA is TGTGCCAGCAGCTATCGACTAGCGGATACGCAGTATTTT.

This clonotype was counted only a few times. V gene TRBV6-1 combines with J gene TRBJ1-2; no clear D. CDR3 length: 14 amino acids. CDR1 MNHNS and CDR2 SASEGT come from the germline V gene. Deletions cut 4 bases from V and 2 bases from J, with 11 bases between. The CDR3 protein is CASSARANNYGYTF. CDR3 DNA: TGTGCCAGCAGTGCCCGGGCCAACAACTATGGCTACACCTTC.

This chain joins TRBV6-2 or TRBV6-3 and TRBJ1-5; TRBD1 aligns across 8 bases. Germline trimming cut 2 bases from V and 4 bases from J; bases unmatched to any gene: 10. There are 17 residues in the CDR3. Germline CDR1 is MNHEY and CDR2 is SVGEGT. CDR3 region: CASSYPPGGVDNQPQHF. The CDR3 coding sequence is TGTGCCAGCAGTTACCCACCAGGGGGCGTGGATAATCAGCCCCAGCATTTT.

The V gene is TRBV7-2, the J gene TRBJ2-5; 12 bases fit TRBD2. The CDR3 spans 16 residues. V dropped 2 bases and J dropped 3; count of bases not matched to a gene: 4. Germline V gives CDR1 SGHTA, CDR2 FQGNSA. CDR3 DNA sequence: TGTGCCAGCAGCTTACTCTGGACTAGCGGGGAAGAGACCCAGTACTTC. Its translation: CASSLLWTSGEETQYF.

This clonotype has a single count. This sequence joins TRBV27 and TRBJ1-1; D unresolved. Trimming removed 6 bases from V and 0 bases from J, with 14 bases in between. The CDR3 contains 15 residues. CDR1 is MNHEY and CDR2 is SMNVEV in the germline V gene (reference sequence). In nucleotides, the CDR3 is TGTGCCAGCAGGACGGGAAACAGCATGAACACTGAAGCTTTCTTT. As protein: CASRTGNSMNTEAFF.

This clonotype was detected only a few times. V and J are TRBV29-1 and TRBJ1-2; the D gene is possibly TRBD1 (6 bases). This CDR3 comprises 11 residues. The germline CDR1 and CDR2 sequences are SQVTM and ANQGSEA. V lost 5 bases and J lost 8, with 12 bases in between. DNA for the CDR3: TGCAGCGTTCACGGGACATACGGCTACACCTTC. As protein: CSVHGTYGYTF.

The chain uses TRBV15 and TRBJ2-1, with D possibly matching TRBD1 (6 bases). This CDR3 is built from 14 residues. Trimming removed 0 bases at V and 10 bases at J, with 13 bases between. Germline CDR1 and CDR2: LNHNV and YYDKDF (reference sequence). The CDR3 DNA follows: TGTGCCACCAGCAGAGATAGGGGGTTCAGGGAGCAGTTCTTC. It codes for CATSRDRGFREQFF. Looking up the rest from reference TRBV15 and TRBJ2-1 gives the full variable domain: DAMVIQNPRYQVTQFGKPVTLSCSQTLNHNVMYWYQQKSSQAPKLLFHYYDKDFNNEADTPDNFQSRRPNTSFCFLDIRSPGLGDTAMYLCATSRDRGFREQFFGPGTRLTVL.

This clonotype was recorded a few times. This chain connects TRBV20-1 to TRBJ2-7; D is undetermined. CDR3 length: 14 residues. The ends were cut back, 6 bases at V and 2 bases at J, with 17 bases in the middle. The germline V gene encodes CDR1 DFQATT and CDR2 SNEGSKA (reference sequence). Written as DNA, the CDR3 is TGCAGTGCCGGACGTGGGGTGTATCCCTACGAGCAGTACTTC. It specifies CSAGRGVYPYEQYF.

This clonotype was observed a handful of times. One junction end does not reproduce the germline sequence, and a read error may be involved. The CDR3 here is CATSESLAGGYDEQFF. CDR3 in DNA: TGTGCCACCAGTGAATCCCTAGCGGGGGGCTACGATGAGCAGTTCTTC. The gene calls are TRBV24-1 and TRBJ2-1; TRBD2 aligns across 11 bases. This CDR3 is built from 16 residues. Germline V gene lookup returns CDR1 KGHDR and CDR2 SFDVKD.

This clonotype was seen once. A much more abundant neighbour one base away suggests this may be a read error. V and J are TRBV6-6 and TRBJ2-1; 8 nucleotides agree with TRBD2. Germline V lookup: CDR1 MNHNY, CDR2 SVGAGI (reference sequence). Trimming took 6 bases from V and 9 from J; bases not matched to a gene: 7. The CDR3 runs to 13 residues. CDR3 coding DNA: TGTGCCAGCAGGAGCGGGGGAGCGAGTGAGCAGTTCTTC. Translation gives CASRSGGASEQFF.

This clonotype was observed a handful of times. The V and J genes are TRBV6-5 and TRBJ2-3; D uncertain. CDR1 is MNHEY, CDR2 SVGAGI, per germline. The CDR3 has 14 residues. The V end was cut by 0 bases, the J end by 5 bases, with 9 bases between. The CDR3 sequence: CASSYSTFGDTQYF. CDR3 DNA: TGTGCCAGCAGTTACTCGACTTTTGGAGATACGCAGTATTTT.

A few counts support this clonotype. The CDR3 bases are TGCGCCAGCAGCTTGGGTTCCGGCGCCCATGAGCAGTTCTTC. This codes for CASSLGSGAHEQFF. The chain is built from TRBV5-1 and TRBJ2-1; the D is unclear. Looked up from germline, CDR1 is SGHRS and CDR2 is YFSETQ. Trimming removed 0 bases at V and 8 bases at J, with 12 bases between. The length of the CDR3 is 14 residues.

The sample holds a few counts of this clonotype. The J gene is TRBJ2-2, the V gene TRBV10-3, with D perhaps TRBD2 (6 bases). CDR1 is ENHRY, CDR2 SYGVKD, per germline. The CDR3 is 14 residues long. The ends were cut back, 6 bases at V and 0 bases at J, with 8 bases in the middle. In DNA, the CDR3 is TGTGCCATCAGGGAGGGGTCGAACACCGGGGAGCTGTTTTTT. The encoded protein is CAIREGSNTGELFF.

The CDR3 spells CAISEAGRDTEAFF. CDR3 bases: TGTGCCATCAGTGAGGCAGGGCGTGACACTGAAGCTTTCTTT. This chain joins TRBV10-3 and TRBJ1-1; D perhaps matches TRBD1 (5 bases). CDR3 length: 14 amino acids. The V and J ends lost 2 bases and 3 bases respectively, with 10 bases between them. CDR1 and CDR2 (germline): ENHRY, SYGVKD.

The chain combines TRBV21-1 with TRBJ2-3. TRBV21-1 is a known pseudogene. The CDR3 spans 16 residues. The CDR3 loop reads CASSKALSNSTDTQYF. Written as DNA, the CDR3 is TGTGCCAGCAGCAAAGCGCTTTCCAATTCCACAGATACGCAGTATTTT.